A single sample gave rise to the 4 T cell receptor beta chains below, sequenced in a study of CD8 T cells in Susac syndrome. Reverse transcription of about 0.5 to 1 ug RNA used random hexamers. A single record per CDR3 protein comes from TCRdb applying MiXCR to the immunoSEQ multiplex PCR reads. The table lists under 550,000 distinct CDR3 sequences, more than 80% of them singletons. Sequenced: CD8+ T cells from PBMCs. The receptors were gathered from a human donor with multiple sclerosis.

The chain has TRBV5-1 and TRBJ2-7, with 9 bases aligning to TRBD1. Looked up from germline, CDR1 is SGHRS and CDR2 is YFSETQ. The CDR3 has 16 amino acids. V trimming: 1 base; J trimming: 5 bases; junction bases outside the gene matches: 10. This CDR3 reads CASSLPGQGLSDEQYF. The CDR3 DNA is TGCGCCAGCAGCTTGCCCGGACAGGGGCTAAGCGACGAGCAGTACTTC.

V is TRBV4-1 and J is TRBJ2-2; 8 nucleotides match TRBD2. Losses at the gene ends were 1 base for V and 4 bases for J; bases not matched to a gene: 8. The germline gives CDR1 MGHRA, CDR2 YSYEKL. This CDR3 comprises 17 residues. DNA of the CDR3: TGCGCCAGCAGCCAAGCTCCGGGGGGGGAAGTCACCGGGGAGCTGTTTTTT. Encoded protein: CASSQAPGGEVTGELFF.

The chain uses TRBV6-5 and TRBJ2-1, with 13 bases aligning to TRBD2. The CDR3 is 15 amino acids. Germline V gene lookup returns CDR1 MNHEY and CDR2 SVGAGI. Trimming took 4 bases from V and 6 from J; bases not matched to a gene: 3. The CDR3 is CASSSGLAGPNEQFF. The DNA for the CDR3 is TGTGCCAGCAGTTCGGGACTAGCGGGACCCAATGAGCAGTTCTTC.

V and J are TRBV28 and TRBJ2-1; a weak D match, TRBD2 (5 bases). CDR3 size: 16 residues. Trimming removed 5 bases from V and 2 bases from J, with 16 bases in between. Looked up from germline, CDR1 is MDHEN and CDR2 is SYDVKM. CDR3 bases: TGTGCCAGCAGTCCTCGGGGAGCGTACACCTACAATGAGCAGTTCTTC. Amino acids: CASSPRGAYTYNEQFF.